The table lists the clone carrying this T cell receptor (beta chain) with a few counts. Profiled with immunoSEQ multiplex PCR; TCRdb holds only in-frame clones, not every one. Of 230,000 or so clones detected, roughly 88% appear once; the ten largest clones hold 3% to 4.5%. The sample originates from a study of blood T cell repertoires in COVID-19. Trimming stripped 3 bases from V and 4 bases from J, with 14 bases between. In germline, CDR1 is SGHKS, CDR2 YYEKEE (reference sequence). The CDR3 extends over 15 amino acids. The sample comprised PBMCs or T cells enriched from blood (not recorded which). This chain joins TRBV5-5 and TRBJ1-5, with D maybe TRBD1 (5 bases). This TCR derives from a middle-aged woman with acute COVID-19. This chain's CDR3 is CASSSGGGTNQPQHF. The CDR3 region has the DNA TGTGCCAGCAGCTCCGGCGGGGGGACTAATCAGCCCCAGCATTTT.